These 4 T cell receptor beta chains came from one sample sequenced in a study of blood T cell repertoires in COVID-19. Using immunoSEQ multiplex PCR, the repertoire was profiled, and TCRdb retains in-frame clones only, with some absent. The profile shows roughly 160,000 clones, approximately 86% of them singletons. The sample comprised peripheral blood. These receptors originate from a man aged 55 to 69 with COVID-19, enrolled during active disease.

The rearrangement links TRBV5-1 to TRBJ2-5; D is possibly TRBD1 (5 bases). This CDR3 has 16 residues. In germline, CDR1 is SGHRS, CDR2 YFSETQ. V lost 0 bases, J lost 4 bases, and 16 bases lay in between. CDR3 protein: CASSLESPAGLETQYF. The CDR3 bases are TGCGCCAGCAGCTTGGAGTCTCCGGCAGGGCTAGAGACCCAGTACTTC.

The chain joins TRBV19 to TRBJ1-2, with 8 bases that match TRBD1. CDR3 size: 15 residues. Trimming cost V 10 bases and J 8 bases; bases outside gene matches: 18. Germline lookup yields CDR1 LNHDA and CDR2 SQIVND (reference sequence). The CDR3 DNA follows: TGTGCCACCGACTCCAAATATCGGACAGGGCAGGGCTACACCTTC. Its translation: CATDSKYRTGQGYTF.

This chain connects TRBV14 to TRBJ1-3, with D perhaps matching TRBD1 (6 bases). The CDR3 length is 14 residues. Trimming took 6 bases from V and 0 from J, leaving 9 bases between them. Germline CDR1 reads SGHDN; CDR2 reads FVKESK. The CDR3 DNA sequence: TGTGCCAGCAGGGACAGAACCTCTGGAAACACCATATATTTT. Residues: CASRDRTSGNTIYF.

The count of this clone is one. CDR3 sequence (DNA): TGTGCCAGTAAATCCGGGTGGGGAGGCACTGAAGCTTTCTTT. Its translation: CASKSGWGGTEAFF. V gene TRBV19 combines with J gene TRBJ1-1; D ambiguous. This CDR3 is 14 amino acids long. From germline, CDR1 is LNHDA and CDR2 SQIVND (reference sequence). V lost 7 bases and J lost 4, with 16 bases in between.